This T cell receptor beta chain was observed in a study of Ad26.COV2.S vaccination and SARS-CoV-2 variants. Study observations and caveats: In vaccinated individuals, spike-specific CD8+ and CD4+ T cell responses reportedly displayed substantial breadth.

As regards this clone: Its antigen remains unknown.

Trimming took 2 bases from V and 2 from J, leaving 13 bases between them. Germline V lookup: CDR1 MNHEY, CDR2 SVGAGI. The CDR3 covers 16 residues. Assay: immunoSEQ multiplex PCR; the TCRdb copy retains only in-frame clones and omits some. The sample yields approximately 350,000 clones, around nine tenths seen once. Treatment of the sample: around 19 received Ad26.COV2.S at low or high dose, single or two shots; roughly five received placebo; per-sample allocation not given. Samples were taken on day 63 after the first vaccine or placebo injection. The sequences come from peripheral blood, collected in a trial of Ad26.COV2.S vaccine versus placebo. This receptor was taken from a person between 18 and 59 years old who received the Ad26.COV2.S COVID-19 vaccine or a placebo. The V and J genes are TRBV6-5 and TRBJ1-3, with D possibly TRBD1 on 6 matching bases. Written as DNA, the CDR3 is TGTGCCAGCAGTTACGACAGGAAAGTGGCTGGAAACACCATATATTTT. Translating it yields CASSYDRKVAGNTIYF.